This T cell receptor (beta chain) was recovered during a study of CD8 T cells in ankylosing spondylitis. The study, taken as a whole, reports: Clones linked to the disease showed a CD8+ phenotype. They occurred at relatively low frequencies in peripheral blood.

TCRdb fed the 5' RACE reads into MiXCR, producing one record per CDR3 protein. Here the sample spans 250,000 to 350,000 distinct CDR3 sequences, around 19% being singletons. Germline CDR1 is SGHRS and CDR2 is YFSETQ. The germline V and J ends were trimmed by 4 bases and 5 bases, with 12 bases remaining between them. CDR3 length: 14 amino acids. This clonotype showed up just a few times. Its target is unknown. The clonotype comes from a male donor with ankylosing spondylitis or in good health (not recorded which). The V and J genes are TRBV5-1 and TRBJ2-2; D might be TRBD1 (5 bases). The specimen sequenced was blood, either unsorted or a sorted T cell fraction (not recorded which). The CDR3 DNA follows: TGCGCCAGCAGCCCGCAAGGGGCAACCGGGGAGCTGTTTTTT. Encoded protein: CASSPQGATGELFF.